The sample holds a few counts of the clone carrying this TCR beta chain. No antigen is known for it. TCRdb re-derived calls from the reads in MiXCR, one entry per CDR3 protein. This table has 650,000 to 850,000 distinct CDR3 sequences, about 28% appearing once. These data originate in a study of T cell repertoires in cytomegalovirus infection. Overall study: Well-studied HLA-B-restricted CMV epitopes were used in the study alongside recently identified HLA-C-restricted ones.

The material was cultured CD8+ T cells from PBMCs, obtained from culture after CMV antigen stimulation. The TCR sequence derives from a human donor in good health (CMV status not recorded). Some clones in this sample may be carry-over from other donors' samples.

The CDR3 DNA is TGTGCCAGCAGCTTCGAGGTTCAAGAGACCCAGTACTTC. This gives the protein CASSFEVQETQYF. The J gene is TRBJ2-5, the V gene TRBV7-6; D is unclear. V was clipped by 3 bases and J by 2 bases, with 7 bases between them. The germline V gene encodes CDR1 SGHVS and CDR2 FNYEAQ. The CDR3 runs 13 residues.